Each of the 30 T cell receptor beta chains below was sequenced from the same sample in a study of cytomegalovirus exposure and HLA in healthy donors. 13 Jbeta primers and 60 Vbeta primers were used for the PCR. TCRdb's table, derived via immunoSEQ multiplex PCR, lists solely in-frame clones and lacks some. The profile shows 150,000 to 200,000 clones, over 80% of them singletons. The sequenced sample consisted of PBMCs. The receptors stem from a human donor in good health.

The rearrangement links TRBV7-9 to TRBJ2-5, with TRBD1 matching over 9 bases. The CDR3 is 14 amino acids. Germline assignment: CDR1 SEHNR and CDR2 FQNEAQ (reference sequence). The trim removed 5 bases at V and 6 bases at J, leaving 7 bases unmatched. CDR3 DNA: TGTGCCAGCAGCCTCGGACAGGGGAAGAAGACCCAGTACTTC. Translation: CASSLGQGKKTQYF.

This chain connects TRBV6-1 to TRBJ2-1; TRBD2 is a possible D gene (6 bases). V lost 8 bases and J lost 0, with 14 bases in between. This CDR3 is 15 amino acids long. Germline lookup yields CDR1 MNHNS and CDR2 SASEGT. CDR3 DNA sequence: TGTGCCAGCGGAGCGGGTCAGAGCTCCTACAATGAGCAGTTCTTC. Amino acid sequence: CASGAGQSSYNEQFF.

The genes are TRBV7-2 and TRBJ2-5; a possible D gene is TRBD2 (7 bases). CDR1 and CDR2 from the germline V gene are SGHTA and FQGNSA. The CDR3 extends over 16 amino acids. The ends were cut back, 5 bases at V and 1 base at J, with 17 bases in the middle. The CDR3 nucleotides are TGTGCCAGCAGCCCTAGGGGGGGCGGGCCCCAAGAGACCCAGTACTTC. Translating gives CASSPRGGGPQETQYF.

This chain links TRBV6-5 with TRBJ1-1; 7 nucleotides match TRBD1. Trimming at V came to 4 bases and at J to 7 bases, leaving 12 bases not matched to a gene. The CDR3 has 15 residues. Germline V CDR1 and CDR2: MNHEY, SVGAGI. CDR3 DNA: TGTGCCAGCAGTTTCGGACAGGCGAACTTAGATGAAGCTTTCTTT. Its protein product is CASSFGQANLDEAFF.

This clone was counted only a few times. The V and J genes are TRBV6-1 and TRBJ2-7; a possible D gene is TRBD1 (5 bases). This CDR3 has 12 amino acids. Per germline, CDR1 MNHNS and CDR2 SASEGT. Trimming took off 10 bases at V and 5 bases at J, with 15 bases between the two ends. CDR3 loop: CAIRQNPDEQYF. For the CDR3, the DNA is TGTGCCATCAGACAGAACCCGGACGAGCAGTACTTC.

The rearrangement uses TRBV27 and TRBJ2-1; D may be TRBD2 (6 bases). Trimming shortened V by 3 bases and J by 2 bases, and 17 bases separated the two germline ends. Germline lookup yields CDR1 MNHEY and CDR2 SMNVEV (reference sequence). This CDR3 has 17 amino acids. The CDR3 DNA sequence: TGTGCCAGCAGTTTGGGTATAGCGGTGGCTCCCTACAATGAGCAGTTCTTC. Its translation: CASSLGIAVAPYNEQFF.

The chain joins TRBV4-3 to TRBJ2-5, with TRBD1 matching 8 bases. The J call is in doubt because the DNA end fits TRBJ2-7 better. The germline V gene encodes CDR1 LGHNA and CDR2 YSLEER. This CDR3 is built from 14 residues. The DNA for the CDR3 is TGCGCCAGCAGCCAAGGACAGGGGTCCTACGAGCAGTACTTC. Amino acids: CASSQGQGSYEQYF.

The V gene is TRBV4-3, the J gene TRBJ1-1; D is undetermined. The CDR3 is 13 residues long. Per germline, CDR1 LGHNA and CDR2 YSLEER. The V end was cut by 1 base, the J end by 9 bases, with 12 bases between. The CDR3: CASSQGAQQKAFF. In nucleotides, the CDR3 is TGCGCCAGCAGCCAAGGCGCACAACAGAAAGCTTTCTTT.

This rearrangement joins TRBV12-5 to TRBJ1-1; the D is unclear. CDR3 length: 13 amino acids. Per germline, CDR1 LGHNT and CDR2 FRNRAP. Trimming removed 4 bases at V and 3 bases at J, with 9 bases between. CDR3 in DNA: TGTGCTAGTGGTTCGAAATCGGACACTGAAGCTTTCTTT. It is translated as CASGSKSDTEAFF.

J is TRBJ1-1 and V is TRBV19; D gene ambiguous. From germline, CDR1 is LNHDA and CDR2 SQIVND (reference sequence). CDR3 length: 15 amino acids. Trimming removed 3 bases at V and 3 bases at J, with 14 bases between. This CDR3 is CASSIIAGLDTEAFF. Written as DNA, the CDR3 is TGTGCCAGTAGTATCATTGCGGGGTTGGACACTGAAGCTTTCTTT.

This chain connects TRBV5-6 to TRBJ2-1; 9 positions match TRBD2. V was pared by 4 bases and J by 3 bases, with 8 bases of the junction left unmatched. The length of the CDR3 is 16 residues. Germline V lookup: CDR1 SGHDT, CDR2 YYEEEE. The CDR3 nucleotides are TGTGCCAGCAGCCCAGATAGCGGGGGATACTACAATGAGCAGTTCTTC. Translating it yields CASSPDSGGYYNEQFF.

This sequence joins TRBV7-9 and TRBJ1-4; D not certain. Germline loops: CDR1 SEHNR, CDR2 FQNEAQ (reference sequence). V gave up 5 bases and J gave up 8 bases, with 15 bases separating them. The CDR3 covers 14 residues. This chain's CDR3 is CASSPALTGEKLFF. CDR3 DNA: TGTGCCAGCAGCCCCGCATTGACGGGAGAAAAACTGTTTTTT.

This clone was counted once. The chain is built from TRBV7-9 and TRBJ2-7; 13 nucleotides agree with TRBD2. J was trimmed by 6 bases and V by 0 bases; bases with no gene match: 2. Germline CDR1 reads SEHNR; CDR2 reads FQNEAQ (reference sequence). This CDR3 has 15 amino acids. The CDR3 region is CASSLAGLAGFEQYF. DNA for the CDR3: TGTGCCAGCAGCTTAGCGGGACTAGCGGGGTTCGAGCAGTACTTC.

V gene TRBV10-2 combines with J gene TRBJ1-5; unclear D gene. There are 8 residues in the CDR3. V was shortened by 9 bases and J by 12 bases, with 6 bases between the two germline ends. The germline CDR1 and CDR2 sequences are WSHSY and SAAADI. As DNA, the CDR3 is TGCGCCAGGTCAGGCCAGCATTTT. It is translated as CARSGQHF.

J is TRBJ2-1 and V is TRBV27, with D unresolved. The V end lost 2 bases, the J end lost 2 bases, and 10 bases lay between the germline ends. The CDR3 runs 15 residues. Germline V CDR1 and CDR2: MNHEY, SMNVEV (reference sequence). The CDR3 region has the DNA TGTGCCAGCAGTTTAGAGGCATCCCCCTACAATGAGCAGTTCTTC. Protein: CASSLEASPYNEQFF.

Only a few counts were recorded for this clone. The chain uses TRBV15 and TRBJ2-1, with D maybe TRBD2 (6 bases). Deletions cut 0 bases from V and 4 bases from J, with 16 bases between. The germline V gene has CDR1 LNHNV and CDR2 YYDKDF (reference sequence). There are 17 residues in the CDR3. CDR3 in DNA: TGTGCCACCAGCAGAGATCTCGGCGGGGTCTGGTACAATGAGCAGTTCTTC. Amino acids: CATSRDLGGVWYNEQFF.

This chain uses TRBV5-1 with TRBJ2-3; D perhaps matches TRBD1 (6 bases). The CDR3 spans 16 residues. The germline V and J ends were trimmed by 4 bases and 2 bases, with 17 bases remaining between them. Germline V gene data show CDR1 as SGHRS and CDR2 as YFSETQ. For the CDR3, the DNA is TGCGCCAGCAGCGTACCGAACAGGGACCCCACAGATACGCAGTATTTT. Translated: CASSVPNRDPTDTQYF.

In its sample, this clone was seen once. The rearrangement links TRBV20-1 to TRBJ1-2; 7 nucleotides agree with TRBD1. Trimming at V came to 3 bases and at J to 10 bases, leaving 5 bases not matched to a gene. The CDR3 extends over 11 amino acids. The germline V gene encodes CDR1 DFQATT and CDR2 SNEGSKA (reference sequence). The CDR3 sequence: CSASLQGYYTF. CDR3 nucleotide sequence: TGCAGTGCTAGCCTACAGGGGTACTACACCTTC.

This clone has only one observation. The chain carries TRBV5-1 and TRBJ2-1; D is ambiguous. The germline V gene has CDR1 SGHRS and CDR2 YFSETQ. The CDR3 contains 11 residues. Trimming removed 3 bases at V and 4 bases at J, with 2 bases between. CDR3 in DNA: TGCGCCAGCAGCTCTTACAATGAGCAGTTCTTC. Its translation: CASSSYNEQFF.

V and J are TRBV5-1 and TRBJ2-5, with D maybe TRBD1 (6 bases). The ends were cut back, 1 base at V and 2 bases at J, with 12 bases in the middle. The CDR3 has 15 amino acids. Germline CDR1 reads SGHRS; CDR2 reads YFSETQ. The CDR3 DNA sequence: TGCGCCAGCAGCTTGCGCCAGGGGACACAAGAGACCCAGTACTTC. This encodes CASSLRQGTQETQYF.

The J gene is TRBJ2-7, the V gene TRBV7-2; D is undetermined. The CDR3 extends over 14 amino acids. Per the germline V gene, CDR1 is SGHTA and CDR2 is FQGNSA. The V end was cut by 5 bases, the J end by 0 bases, with 11 bases between. Written as DNA, the CDR3 is TGTGCCAGCAGCCTATATAGTAGCTCCTACGAGCAGTACTTC. Translation gives CASSLYSSSYEQYF.

This chain uses TRBV5-4 with TRBJ1-2; D perhaps matches TRBD1 (5 bases). The CDR3 runs 15 residues. Trimming cost V 0 bases and J 0 bases, with 9 bases left between them. Germline V gene data show CDR1 as SGHNT and CDR2 as YYREEE (reference sequence). DNA of the CDR3: TGTGCCAGCAGCTTGGGTGGGGGGTCTAACTATGGCTACACCTTC. It encodes CASSLGGGSNYGYTF.

This rearrangement joins TRBV6-5 to TRBJ2-7; 11 nucleotides agree with TRBD2. J was trimmed by 6 bases and V by 2 bases; bases with no gene match: 3. The germline V gene encodes CDR1 MNHEY and CDR2 SVGAGI. The CDR3 totals 14 residues. CDR3 coding DNA: TGTGCCAGCAGTTACGGGCTAGCGGGGGGCGAGCAGTACTTC. Amino acid sequence: CASSYGLAGGEQYF.

The gene calls are TRBV27 and TRBJ2-5; 10 bases align to TRBD1. The CDR3 has 15 residues. The ends lost 5 bases at V and 7 bases at J; junction bases unmatched: 10. The germline gives CDR1 MNHEY, CDR2 SMNVEV (reference sequence). The CDR3 sequence: CASSPSTGGEGTQYF. The CDR3 bases are TGTGCCAGCAGTCCTTCGACAGGGGGCGAAGGGACCCAGTACTTC.

The V gene is TRBV7-9, the J gene TRBJ1-2, with D perhaps TRBD1 (5 bases). V lost 5 bases and J 6 bases, leaving 10 bases between the germline ends. Germline V gene sequence: CDR1 SEHNR, CDR2 FQNEAQ (reference sequence). This CDR3 is 12 amino acids long. CDR3 DNA sequence: TGTGCCAGCAGCCCAGACAGTGATGGCTACACCTTC. This translates into CASSPDSDGYTF.

A single count supports this clone. The chain employs TRBV7-9 and TRBJ1-2; 10 bases are a match to TRBD1. V lost 4 bases and J lost 2; bases outside the gene matches: 7. CDR1 and CDR2 from the germline V gene are SEHNR and FQNEAQ (reference sequence). The CDR3 consists of 16 residues. The CDR3: CASSSRDRGLNYGYTF. Written as DNA, the CDR3 is TGTGCCAGCAGCTCCCGGGACAGGGGACTGAACTATGGCTACACCTTC.

The chain combines TRBV29-1 with TRBJ1-4; TRBD1 aligns across 8 bases. The germline gives CDR1 SQVTM, CDR2 ANQGSEA. V trimming: 6 bases; J trimming: 6 bases; junction bases outside the gene matches: 6. CDR3 size: 13 residues. CDR3 protein: CSVWTGWDEKLFF. CDR3 in DNA: TGCAGCGTGTGGACAGGGTGGGATGAAAAACTGTTTTTT.

The chain couples TRBV4-2 to TRBJ1-2; D is possibly TRBD1 (5 bases). The CDR3 has 15 residues. V lost 3 bases and J lost 0, with 11 bases in between. Germline CDR1 LGHNA, CDR2 YNFKEQ. The CDR3: CASSQFTGTNYGYTF. The CDR3 DNA reads as TGTGCCAGCAGCCAGTTTACAGGAACTAACTATGGCTACACCTTC.

V gene TRBV7-9 combines with J gene TRBJ1-4; D is possibly TRBD1 (6 bases). This CDR3 has 16 amino acids. Germline V gives CDR1 SEHNR, CDR2 FQNEAQ (reference sequence). Trimming cost V 5 bases and J 7 bases, with 20 bases left between them. CDR3 nucleotide sequence: TGTGCCAGCAGCACTAGAGGGGGACCGGGCCGTGAAAAACTGTTTTTT. This translates into CASSTRGGPGREKLFF.

This clone was detected only once. The V call is TRBV9, the J call TRBJ1-1; D not certain. This CDR3 spans 15 amino acids. Trimming removed 4 bases at V and 1 base at J, with 14 bases between. From germline, CDR1 is SGDLS and CDR2 YYNGEE. The CDR3: CASSPRRDSNTEAFF. CDR3 nucleotides: TGTGCCAGCAGCCCCCGCCGAGACTCGAACACTGAAGCTTTCTTT.